The clone carrying this TCR beta chain appeared many times. The antigen remains undetermined. Unsorted libraries were generated from 2 million PBMCs. These cells had been stored in RNAlater at -80 C. This entry comes from a study of neurological immune-mediated disorders. Findings and limits, study-wide: It was HTLV-1-associated myelopathy that showed the most TCR clonal expansion, while multiple sclerosis showed the least, falling below healthy controls. There were no CDR3 amino acid sequences shared by expanded clones across subjects, a result suggesting private repertoires in all groups. On phylogenetic grouping, the repertoires of 18 of 34 multiple sclerosis patients fell within one related-CDR3 cluster, constituting a possible signature.

TCRdb recomputed calls from the 5' RACE reads with MiXCR, one row per CDR3 protein. The sample has 60,000 to 80,000 distinct CDR3 sequences; more than 4% are singletons. This CDR3 comprises 16 residues. Germline assignment: CDR1 SEHNR and CDR2 FQNEAQ (reference sequence). The V gene end was trimmed by 4 bases and the J gene end by 9 bases; junction bases not matched to a gene: 15. This TCR was sampled from a woman between 45 and 60 years old with multiple sclerosis. This sequence joins TRBV7-9 and TRBJ2-4; 7 bases line up with TRBD1. The sample comprised PBMCs. The CDR3 loop is CASSSKTGKRGGIQYF. The CDR3 DNA is TGTGCCAGCAGCTCAAAGACAGGGAAGAGGGGTGGCATTCAGTACTTC.